The 29 T cell receptor beta chains listed next were all sequenced from one sample in a study of T cells in localized non-small cell lung cancer. TCRdb's copy holds only in-frame clones and misses some; the assay was immunoSEQ multiplex PCR. This sample has several hundred clones; roughly a quarter occur once, and the top ten carry approximately 18%. The sample was lung tumor tissue, taken before any cancer treatment. The receptors were gathered from a woman aged 35-75 years with stage III lung adenocarcinoma.

A few counts support this clone. The genes are TRBV28 and TRBJ2-5, with D perhaps matching TRBD1 or TRBD2 (5 bases each). CDR3 size: 13 residues. The V end was cut by 2 bases, the J end by 4 bases, with 8 bases between. CDR1 MDHEN and CDR2 SYDVKM come from the germline V gene. The CDR3 nucleotides read TGTGCCAGCAGTTTAGGGGGTAGAGAGACCCAGTACTTC. Encoded protein: CASSLGGRETQYF.

The V gene is TRBV5-1, the J gene TRBJ1-2, with 8 bases identical to TRBD1. CDR1 SGHRS and CDR2 YFSETQ come from the germline V gene. The CDR3 is 14 residues long. Losses at the gene ends were 0 bases for V and 8 bases for J; bases not matched to a gene: 6. The CDR3 DNA sequence: TGCGCCAGCAGCTTGGGCGGGACAGGTGGAGGCTACACCTTC. Its translation: CASSLGGTGGGYTF.

By its share, this clone is large. The chain joins TRBV14 to TRBJ2-1; D possibly matches TRBD1 or TRBD2 (5 bases each). Germline V CDR1 and CDR2: SGHDN, FVKESK. The CDR3 totals 16 residues. V lost 0 bases to trimming and J lost 4 bases, with 13 bases between them. The CDR3 spells CASSQDRGSAYNEQFF. The CDR3 bases are TGTGCCAGCAGCCAAGATAGGGGTAGCGCGTACAATGAGCAGTTCTTC. The complete variable domain, with remaining parts taken from reference TRBV14 and TRBJ2-1, reads EAGVTQFPSHSVIEKGQTVTLRCDPISGHDNLYWYRRVMGKEIKFLLHFVKESKQDESGMPNNRFLAERTGGTYSTLKVQPAELEDSGVYFCASSQDRGSAYNEQFFGPGTRLTVL.

Note on this clone: The junction differs from germline at one of its ends, possibly a read error. The chain joins TRBV19 to TRBJ2-5; D uncertain. Germline assignment: CDR1 LNHDA and CDR2 SQIVND (reference sequence). The CDR3 runs to 13 residues. The CDR3: CASSMIPQGTQYF. In DNA, the CDR3 is TGTGCCAGTAGTATGATACCCCAAGGGACCCAGTACTTC.

The chain employs TRBV28 and TRBJ1-5; weak D call: TRBD1 (6 bases). Germline values: CDR1 MDHEN, CDR2 SYDVKM. V gave up 5 bases and J gave up 3 bases, with 14 bases separating them. The CDR3 totals 15 residues. CDR3 bases: TGTGCCAGCAGTCCATCTGGGGGGCCCAATCAGCCCCAGCATTTT. Protein product: CASSPSGGPNQPQHF.

The chain has TRBV29-1 and TRBJ2-7; TRBD1 matches 7 bases. This CDR3 has 15 residues. The trim removed 5 bases at V and 4 bases at J, leaving 14 bases unmatched. Per germline, CDR1 SQVTM and CDR2 ANQGSEA. As DNA, the CDR3 is TGCAGCGTTCGACAGGGAGAGTTTACTGAATACGAGCAGTACTTC. This sequence encodes CSVRQGEFTEYEQYF.

DNA for the CDR3: TGTGCCAGCAGTTCCCCGGGACGGCAGTCTGGGGCCAACGTCCTGACTTTC. Amino acid sequence: CASSSPGRQSGANVLTF. This chain uses TRBV28 with TRBJ2-6, with D perhaps given as TRBD1 or TRBD2 (5 bases each). The CDR3 loop spans 17 amino acids. In germline, CDR1 is MDHEN, CDR2 SYDVKM. Between the trimmed V and J ends, which lost 4 bases and 1 base, there was a span of 14 bases. Looking up the rest from reference TRBV28 and TRBJ2-6 gives the full variable domain: DVKVTQSSRYLVKRTGEKVFLECVQDMDHENMFWYRQDPGLGLRLIYFSYDVKMKEKGDIPEGYSVSREKKERFSLILESASTNQTSMYLCASSSPGRQSGANVLTFGAGSRLTVL.

The chain uses TRBV11-3 and TRBJ2-5; 11 bases are shared with TRBD2. There are 15 residues in the CDR3. After removal of 5 bases from V and 1 base from J, the junction contained 3 bases not matched to a gene. Germline V gives CDR1 SGHNT, CDR2 YENEEA. The DNA for the CDR3 is TGTGCCAGCAGCCCCGGGACTAGCGGCCAAGAGACCCAGTACTTC. Its translation is CASSPGTSGQETQYF.

The chain is built from TRBV6-8 and TRBJ2-3; TRBD1 matches at 9 bases. The CDR3 loop spans 16 amino acids. CDR1 and CDR2 from the germline V gene are MNHGY and SAAAGT. J was trimmed by 3 bases and V by 6 bases; bases with no gene match: 10. The CDR3 sequence: CASRSGQGIKTDTQYF. CDR3 in DNA: TGTGCCAGCAGATCCGGACAGGGGATTAAGACAGATACGCAGTATTTT.

This clone was observed a few times. The CDR3 loop is CASSQGQPNTEAFF. The CDR3 DNA sequence: TGTGCCAGCAGCCAGGGACAGCCAAACACTGAAGCTTTCTTT. The chain carries TRBV9 and TRBJ1-1; TRBD1 agrees at 7 bases. This CDR3 comprises 14 residues. Germline-derived CDR1 and CDR2 are SGDLS and YYNGEE. Trimming took 4 bases from V and 2 from J; bases not matched to a gene: 5.

In its sample, this clone was seen a few times. The CDR3 sequence is CASSYQGPRNTIYF. In nucleotides, the CDR3 is TGTGCCAGCAGCTATCAGGGGCCTAGAAACACCATATATTTT. The V call is TRBV11-3, the J call TRBJ1-3, with D perhaps TRBD1 (6 bases). CDR3 length: 14 residues. V lost 4 bases to trimming and J lost 5 bases, with 12 bases between them. Germline lookup yields CDR1 SGHNT and CDR2 YENEEA.

The chain couples TRBV18 to TRBJ2-1; D is undetermined. CDR1 is KGHSH and CDR2 is LQKENI in the germline V gene. V lost 0 bases to trimming and J lost 5 bases, with 14 bases between them. This CDR3 has 16 amino acids. DNA of the CDR3: TGTGCCAGCTCACCACCTGCAGACTCCTGGGACAATGAGCAGTTCTTC. Protein product: CASSPPADSWDNEQFF.

V gene TRBV6-8 combines with J gene TRBJ1-3; 7 nucleotides align to TRBD1. With 6 bases clipped from V and 1 base from J, the junction kept 3 bases outside the gene matches. The CDR3 length is 14 residues. CDR1 is MNHGY, CDR2 SAAAGT, per germline. CDR3 in amino acids: CASSQTGSGNTIYF. CDR3 bases: TGTGCCAGCAGCCAGACAGGGTCTGGAAACACCATATATTTT.

In its sample, this clone ranks as large (0.1 to 1%). CDR3 in DNA: TGTGCCACCACCCCGGGACAGGGGGACTACAATGAGCAGTTCTTC. Protein: CATTPGQGDYNEQFF. This rearrangement joins TRBV6-8 to TRBJ2-1; 11 bases line up with TRBD1. V shed 10 bases, J shed 3 bases, and the junction held 8 bases outside the gene matches. The germline CDR1 and CDR2 sequences are MNHGY and SAAAGT. CDR3 size: 15 residues.

This rearrangement joins TRBV10-2 to TRBJ2-1; unclear D gene. The CDR3 has 12 amino acids. V gave up 3 bases and J gave up 9 bases, with 9 bases separating them. The germline V gene has CDR1 WSHSY and CDR2 SAAADI. The CDR3 reads CASSDSAAEQFF. The CDR3 nucleotides read TGCGCCAGCAGTGACTCAGCAGCTGAGCAGTTCTTC.

The rearrangement links TRBV25-1 to TRBJ2-7, with 8 bases aligning to TRBD1. The CDR3 is 17 residues long. Germline assignment: CDR1 MGHDK and CDR2 SYGVNS. V shed 3 bases and J 4 bases; nucleotides not matched to a gene: 14. CDR3: CASSDFHSGTGLYEQYF. The CDR3 bases are TGTGCCAGCAGTGACTTTCACTCAGGGACAGGACTTTACGAGCAGTACTTC.

J is TRBJ2-5 and V is TRBV28; D remains unclear. CDR1 and CDR2 from the germline V gene are MDHEN and SYDVKM. The CDR3 has 12 residues. Trimming removed 2 bases from V and 4 bases from J, with 5 bases in between. The CDR3 nucleotides read TGTGCCAGCAGTTTAGGGGTAGAGACCCAGTACTTC. It yields the protein CASSLGVETQYF.

The gene calls are TRBV18 and TRBJ2-1, with D perhaps TRBD1 (5 bases). The CDR3 loop spans 13 amino acids. Deletions cut 4 bases from V and 8 bases from J, with 12 bases between. In germline, CDR1 is KGHSH, CDR2 LQKENI. The CDR3 here is CASSLAGAHEQFF. DNA for the CDR3: TGTGCCAGCTCACTGGCTGGGGCCCATGAGCAGTTCTTC.

This clone came up a few times. This CDR3 reads CASSDIAGRNEQYF. The CDR3 nucleotides read TGCGCCAGCAGTGATATCGCAGGGAGGAACGAGCAGTACTTC. V gene TRBV10-2 combines with J gene TRBJ2-7; the D gene is possibly TRBD2 (6 bases). The CDR3 loop spans 14 amino acids. V shed 3 bases and J shed 5 bases, with 14 bases lying between them. Germline V gene data show CDR1 as WSHSY and CDR2 as SAAADI.

This chain uses TRBV10-2 with TRBJ2-5, with a possible D match to TRBD1 (5 bases). Germline V gene lookup returns CDR1 WSHSY and CDR2 SAAADI. The CDR3 contains 14 residues. Trimming shortened V by 1 base and J by 1 base, and 7 bases separated the two germline ends. CDR3 sequence: CASSELTVQETQYF. CDR3 nucleotides: TGCGCCAGCAGTGAGTTGACAGTCCAAGAGACCCAGTACTTC.

This clone was found a few times. This chain joins TRBV6-8 and TRBJ2-5; 14 nucleotides agree with TRBD2. Germline V gene lookup returns CDR1 MNHGY and CDR2 SAAAGT. The V and J ends lost 5 bases and 5 bases, in that order; junction bases with no gene match: 4. CDR3 length: 15 residues. CDR3: CASSRTSGRSETQYF. The CDR3 region has the DNA TGTGCCAGCAGTCGGACTAGCGGGAGGTCGGAGACCCAGTACTTC.

The chain employs TRBV6-8 and TRBJ2-1, with 7 bases identical to TRBD1. The CDR3 covers 13 residues. Losses at the gene ends were 6 bases for V and 3 bases for J; bases not matched to a gene: 2. CDR1 MNHGY and CDR2 SAAAGT come from the germline V gene. As DNA, the CDR3 is TGTGCCAGCAGCGGACAGGACTACAATGAGCAGTTCTTC. Amino acids: CASSGQDYNEQFF.

This clone is labeled as medium-sized. The V call is TRBV11-3, the J call TRBJ1-1; the match to TRBD1 covers 9 bases. V was clipped by 5 bases and J by 4 bases; unmatched bases: 11. Germline loops: CDR1 SGHNT, CDR2 YENEEA. The CDR3 is made up of 16 amino acids. The CDR3 bases are TGTGCCAGCAGCCCTGGACAGGGGCGACGGAGCACTGAAGCTTTCTTT. It encodes CASSPGQGRRSTEAFF.

The V and J genes are TRBV9 and TRBJ1-1; 7 nucleotides agree with TRBD1. The germline gives CDR1 SGDLS, CDR2 YYNGEE. Trimming removed 4 bases from V and 4 bases from J; junction bases left unmatched: 10. This CDR3 has 15 amino acids. The CDR3 DNA reads as TGTGCCAGCAGCCCTTCACAGGGGAGGACCACTGAAGCTTTCTTT. Residues: CASSPSQGRTTEAFF.

J is TRBJ2-3 and V is TRBV29-1; 9 positions agree with TRBD2. Germline loops: CDR1 SQVTM, CDR2 ANQGSEA. The CDR3 contains 15 residues. V was pared by 3 bases and J by 4 bases, with 8 bases of the junction left unmatched. The CDR3 loop is CSVELGRGGADTQYF. In DNA, the CDR3 is TGCAGCGTTGAGCTTGGGCGGGGGGGAGCAGATACGCAGTATTTT.

This clone occurred a few times. The chain is built from TRBV11-3 and TRBJ2-5; TRBD2 matches at 9 bases. Germline V lookup: CDR1 SGHNT, CDR2 YENEEA. V dropped 5 bases and J dropped 1; count of bases not matched to a gene: 8. This CDR3 comprises 16 residues. The CDR3 sequence is CASSQGVTSGQETQYF. DNA for the CDR3: TGTGCCAGCAGCCAGGGGGTGACTAGCGGCCAAGAGACCCAGTACTTC. Filled out from reference TRBV11-3 and TRBJ2-5, the complete variable domain reads EAGVVQSPRYKIIEKKQPVAFWCNPISGHNTLYWYLQNLGQGPELLIRYENEEAVDDSQLPKDRFSAERLKGVDSTLKIQPAELGDSAVYLCASSQGVTSGQETQYFGPGTRLLVL.

By sample fraction, this clone is large (0.1 to 1%). The V gene is TRBV11-3, the J gene TRBJ2-5, with 9 nucleotides matching TRBD1. This CDR3 has 15 amino acids. The germline V gene encodes CDR1 SGHNT and CDR2 YENEEA. V lost 6 bases to trimming and J lost 2 bases; unmatched junction nucleotides: 7. The CDR3 spells CASRTGGAGQETQYF. CDR3 bases: TGTGCCAGCAGAACAGGGGGCGCGGGTCAAGAGACCCAGTACTTC.

The chain is built from TRBV15 and TRBJ2-5; D not certain. V lost 1 base, J lost 0 bases, and 6 bases lay in between. Per the germline V gene, CDR1 is LNHNV and CDR2 is YYDKDF (reference sequence). The length of the CDR3 is 14 residues. The CDR3 region has the DNA TGTGCCACCAGCAGAGGTACTTACCAAGAGACCCAGTACTTC. This sequence encodes CATSRGTYQETQYF.

This clone was counted between two and nine times. J is TRBJ2-2 and V is TRBV9; TRBD1 matches at 7 bases. Germline V gives CDR1 SGDLS, CDR2 YYNGEE. CDR3 length: 14 amino acids. The J segment lost 11 bases and the V segment lost 0 bases, leaving 7 bases of the junction unmatched. The CDR3 here is CASSVERNRGELFF. The CDR3 bases are TGTGCCAGCAGCGTAGAAAGGAACAGGGGTGAGCTGTTTTTT.